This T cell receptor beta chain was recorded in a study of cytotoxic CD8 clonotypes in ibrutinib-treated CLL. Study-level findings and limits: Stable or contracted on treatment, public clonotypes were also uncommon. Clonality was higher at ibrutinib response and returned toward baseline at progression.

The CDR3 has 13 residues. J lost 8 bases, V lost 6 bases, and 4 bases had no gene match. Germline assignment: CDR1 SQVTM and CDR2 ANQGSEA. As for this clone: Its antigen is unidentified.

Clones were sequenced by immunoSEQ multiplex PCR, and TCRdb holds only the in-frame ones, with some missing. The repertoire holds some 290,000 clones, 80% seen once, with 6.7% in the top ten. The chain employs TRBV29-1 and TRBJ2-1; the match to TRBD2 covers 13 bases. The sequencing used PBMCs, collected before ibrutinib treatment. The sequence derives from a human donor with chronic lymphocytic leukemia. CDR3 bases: TGCAGCGTCCGGACTAGCGGGAGCTATGAGCAGTTCTTC. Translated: CSVRTSGSYEQFF.